This TCR beta chain derives from a study of regulatory T cells in long-lasting Graves disease. Study observations and caveats: Authors noted too few samples as a limitation. Patients with persistent Graves' had lower TCR diversity than newly diagnosed patients.

Time point here: persistent/refractory GD, antithyroid drugs over 5 years with positive TRAb. The TCR library was prepared using RNA isolated from PBMCs. In Xi'an, China, an endocrinology department was the source of patients. This clonotype occurred once. The antigen is not known. This clone may be a read error of a much larger clone one base away. Researchers made TCR beta libraries by using iRepertoire HTBI primers and running Arm-PCR on CDR3 regions. TCRdb used MiXCR to reprocess the multiplex PCR reads, holding one entry per CDR3 protein. There are over 350,000 distinct CDR3 sequences in the sample; less than 25% occur only once, and roughly 20% lies in the top ten. The sample in question was peripheral blood mononuclear cells (PBMCs), obtained when the disease was refractory, from a patient treated with antithyroid drugs. The TCR comes from a female donor with Graves disease.

The CDR3 is CASSRLDRESLYGYTF. DNA for the CDR3: TGTGCCAGCAGCCGACTCGACAGGGAATCTCTCTATGGCTACACCTTC. The chain couples TRBV7-9 to TRBJ1-2; TRBD1 agrees at 7 bases. V was pared by 5 bases and J by 4 bases, with 13 bases of the junction left unmatched. This CDR3 region has 16 residues. Germline V CDR1 and CDR2: SEHNR, FQNEAQ (reference sequence).